These 30 T cell receptor beta chains originate from one sample sequenced in a study of blood T cell repertoires in COVID-19. Sequencing used immunoSEQ multiplex PCR; TCRdb keeps in-frame clones, though not all of them. Here the sample spans more than 300,000 clones, around nine tenths being singletons. The sample comprised peripheral blood. Source of these receptors: a woman aged 18-29 years who had recovered from COVID-19.

This chain joins TRBV4-1 and TRBJ2-5; the D is unclear. Germline CDR1 is MGHRA and CDR2 is YSYEKL. The CDR3 totals 15 residues. Trimming stripped 1 base from V and 7 bases from J, with 16 bases between. DNA of the CDR3: TGCGCCAGCAGCCAAGGGCCAGGTCGTGAAGGGACCCAGTACTTC. This translates into CASSQGPGREGTQYF.

The genes are TRBV7-6 and TRBJ2-3, with 8 bases matching TRBD2. The CDR3 is made up of 15 amino acids. Trimming at V came to 3 bases and at J to 5 bases, leaving 7 bases not matched to a gene. CDR1 SGHVS and CDR2 FNYEAQ come from the germline V gene. For the CDR3, the DNA is TGTGCCAGCAGCTTGGGACTAGTGGGAGTAGATACGCAGTATTTT. Translated, it gives CASSLGLVGVDTQYF.

V usage is TRBV9 and J usage is TRBJ2-6, with a tentative D call TRBD2 (6 bases). CDR1 is SGDLS and CDR2 is YYNGEE in the germline V gene. The CDR3 sequence is 18 residues long. V shed 4 bases and J shed 1 base, with 18 bases lying between them. CDR3 bases: TGTGCCAGCAGCCAGAGTGGAATCCGGGGGTCTGGGGCCAACGTCCTGACTTTC. The encoded protein is CASSQSGIRGSGANVLTF.

The chain carries TRBV3-1 (or the pseudogene TRBV3-2) and TRBJ1-3, with D uncertain. The CDR3 consists of 13 residues. CDR1 LGHDT and CDR2 YNNKEL come from the germline V gene (reference sequence). The germline V and J ends were trimmed by 0 bases and 4 bases, with 4 bases remaining between them. CDR3 sequence (DNA): TGTGCCAGCAGCCAAGACGAGGGAAACACCATATATTTT. Protein sequence: CASSQDEGNTIYF.

The CDR3 region is CASSPPLGRGPAKNIQYF. The CDR3, as DNA: TGTGCCAGCTCACCACCACTGGGGCGGGGACCAGCCAAAAACATTCAGTACTTC. The chain has TRBV18 and TRBJ2-4; D possibly corresponds to TRBD2 (6 bases). CDR3 length: 18 amino acids. Germline V gives CDR1 KGHSH, CDR2 LQKENI. Trimming took 0 bases from V and 0 from J, leaving 15 bases between them.

The chain uses TRBV24-1 and TRBJ1-4; the match to TRBD1 covers 8 bases. The CDR3 consists of 16 residues. Germline CDR1 reads KGHDR; CDR2 reads SFDVKD. V was clipped by 3 bases and J by 8 bases; unmatched bases: 10. The CDR3 DNA is TGTGCCACCAGTGATCCCTCCGACAGGGGAGAGGAAAAACTGTTTTTT. This codes for CATSDPSDRGEEKLFF.

V usage is TRBV7-9 and J usage is TRBJ1-6, with TRBD1 identical over 7 bases. Germline CDR1 is SEHNR and CDR2 is FQNEAQ (reference sequence). V was pared by 3 bases and J by 8 bases, with 7 bases of the junction left unmatched. There are 15 residues in the CDR3. The CDR3 DNA reads TGTGCCAGCAGCTTGACAGGGACGAAGTATTCACCCCTCCACTTT. Its translation: CASSLTGTKYSPLHF.

V usage is TRBV10-2 and J usage is TRBJ1-6, with D unresolved. Trimming cost V 1 base and J 5 bases, with 9 bases left between them. The CDR3 consists of 15 residues. Germline lookup yields CDR1 WSHSY and CDR2 SAAADI. The CDR3 coding sequence is TGCGCCAGCAGTGAGTTGCGGGAGCATAATTCACCCCTCCACTTT. It encodes CASSELREHNSPLHF.

The CDR3 spells CASRTGEYEKLFF. CDR3 in DNA: TGTGCCAGCCGAACAGGGGAATATGAAAAACTGTTTTTT. The rearrangement uses TRBV7-9 and TRBJ1-4; 7 positions agree with TRBD1. In germline, CDR1 is SEHNR, CDR2 FQNEAQ (reference sequence). The trim removed 8 bases at V and 6 bases at J, leaving 6 bases unmatched. CDR3 length equals 13 residues.

The chain combines TRBV15 with TRBJ2-1, with 9 bases that match TRBD2. In germline, CDR1 is LNHNV, CDR2 YYDKDF (reference sequence). This CDR3 is built from 18 residues. With 1 base clipped from V and 0 bases from J, the junction kept 7 bases outside the gene matches. This CDR3 reads CATSRGGASGISYNEQFF. CDR3 coding DNA: TGTGCCACCAGCAGAGGAGGGGCTAGCGGGATCTCCTACAATGAGCAGTTCTTC.

This chain uses TRBV4-3 with TRBJ1-2; the D is unclear. The CDR3 totals 15 residues. Per germline, CDR1 LGHNA and CDR2 YSLEER. V shed 0 bases and J shed 4 bases, with 12 bases lying between them. CDR3 DNA: TGCGCCAGCAGCCAAGATGTGGAGGTGCTCTATGGCTACACCTTC. Translated: CASSQDVEVLYGYTF.

This rearrangement joins TRBV11-2 to TRBJ1-1; the D gene is possibly TRBD1 (5 bases). Germline CDR1 is SGHAT and CDR2 is FQNNGV. This CDR3 contains 13 residues. Trimming took off 4 bases at V and 6 bases at J, with 12 bases between the two ends. CDR3 loop: CASSSLREPEAFF. CDR3 in DNA: TGTGCCAGCAGCTCCCTCAGGGAACCTGAAGCTTTCTTT. The complete variable domain, with remaining parts taken from reference TRBV11-2 and TRBJ1-1, reads EAGVAQSPRYKIIEKRQSVAFWCNPISGHATLYWYQQILGQGPKLLIQFQNNGVVDDSQLPKDRFSAERLKGVDSTLKIQPAKLEDSAVYLCASSSLREPEAFFGQGTRLTVV.

The rearrangement joins TRBV6-2 or TRBV6-3 to TRBJ1-2; TRBD1 agrees at 7 bases. The germline gives CDR1 MNHEY, CDR2 SVGEGT. Trimming at V came to 4 bases and at J to 4 bases, leaving 6 bases not matched to a gene. The CDR3 runs 14 residues. CDR3 region: CASSLGQSSYGYTF. CDR3 in DNA: TGTGCCAGCAGTTTGGGACAGTCGAGCTATGGCTACACCTTC.

The rearrangement joins TRBV5-5 to TRBJ2-1, with D maybe TRBD1 (6 bases). This CDR3 has 15 amino acids. The V gene lost 0 bases and the J gene lost 5 bases, with 12 bases spanning the gap. Per the germline V gene, CDR1 is SGHKS and CDR2 is YYEKEE (reference sequence). The CDR3 region is CASSLGQVVHNEQFF. CDR3 DNA sequence: TGTGCCAGCAGCTTGGGACAGGTTGTCCACAATGAGCAGTTCTTC.

This clone was counted once. The J gene is TRBJ2-5, the V gene TRBV2; no clear D. V lost 6 bases and J lost 2, with 22 bases in between. CDR1 is SNHLY and CDR2 is FYNNEI in the germline V gene. The CDR3 sequence is 17 residues long. The CDR3 DNA is TGTGCCAGCAGCACCTGGGCTGCCGGCAGAATGCAAGAGACCCAGTACTTC. Its protein is CASSTWAAGRMQETQYF.

The chain employs TRBV24-1 and TRBJ2-3; D may be TRBD2 (7 bases). Germline assignment: CDR1 KGHDR and CDR2 SFDVKD. V was pared by 4 bases and J by 8 bases, with 21 bases between. The length of the CDR3 is 16 residues. The CDR3 loop reads CATSDHLRGGGVTQYF. CDR3 nucleotides: TGTGCCACCAGTGACCATCTTAGGGGGGGAGGGGTTACGCAGTATTTT.

The gene calls are TRBV2 and TRBJ2-7, with a weak D call TRBD2 (5 bases). Trimming removed 1 base from V and 6 bases from J, with 7 bases in between. The CDR3 consists of 12 residues. Germline lookup yields CDR1 SNHLY and CDR2 FYNNEI. As DNA, the CDR3 is TGTGCCAGCAGTGAAGAGGAGGCCGAGCAGTACGTC. Translation: CASSEEEAEQYV.

The chain is built from TRBV7-8 and TRBJ2-1; TRBD1 aligns across 7 bases. The V and J ends lost 4 bases and 0 bases, in that order; junction bases with no gene match: 9. This CDR3 region has 17 residues. Germline V CDR1 and CDR2: SGHVS, FQNEAQ. The DNA for the CDR3 is TGTGCCAGCAGCTCCGATACAGGGGCCAGCTCCTACAATGAGCAGTTCTTC. Translating gives CASSSDTGASSYNEQFF.

This sequence joins TRBV4-1 and TRBJ2-4; perhaps TRBD1 as D (5 bases). The germline CDR1 and CDR2 sequences are MGHRA and YSYEKL. The CDR3 runs to 18 residues. The ends were cut back, 0 bases at V and 0 bases at J, with 15 bases in the middle. The CDR3 is CASSQDSEPGLAKNIQYF. CDR3 sequence (DNA): TGCGCCAGCAGCCAAGATTCGGAGCCAGGGCTAGCCAAAAACATTCAGTACTTC.

The gene calls are TRBV28 and TRBJ2-1, with D possibly being TRBD1 (6 bases). The ends were cut back, 6 bases at V and 2 bases at J, with 14 bases in the middle. CDR1 and CDR2 (germline): MDHEN, SYDVKM. The CDR3 is 15 residues long. The CDR3 nucleotides read TGTGCCAGCAGACGATACAGGGAACCCTACAATGAGCAGTTCTTC. As protein: CASRRYREPYNEQFF.

The rearrangement uses TRBV5-6 and TRBJ2-1, with no clear D. The germline V and J ends were trimmed by 3 bases and 0 bases, with 10 bases remaining between them. Germline assignment: CDR1 SGHDT and CDR2 YYEEEE. This CDR3 comprises 15 residues. The CDR3 here is CASSSLDSSYNEQFF. CDR3 nucleotide sequence: TGTGCCAGCAGCTCCCTAGATTCCTCCTACAATGAGCAGTTCTTC. The full variable domain, rest sourced from reference TRBV5-6 and TRBJ2-1, is DAGVTQSPTHLIKTRGQQVTLRCSPKSGHDTVSWYQQALGQGPQFIFQYYEEEERQRGNFPDRFSGHQFPNYSSELNVNALLLGDSALYLCASSSLDSSYNEQFFGPGTRLTVL.

The chain joins TRBV27 to TRBJ1-1; D may be TRBD1 (6 bases). The CDR3 covers 16 residues. Trimming shortened V by 1 base and J by 5 bases, and 17 bases separated the two germline ends. Germline values: CDR1 MNHEY, CDR2 SMNVEV (reference sequence). This CDR3 reads CASSLLSQQGRTEAFF. In DNA form, the CDR3 reads TGTGCCAGCAGTTTATTATCCCAACAGGGACGAACTGAAGCTTTCTTT.

The J gene is TRBJ2-1, the V gene TRBV5-1; 9 bases agree with TRBD2. V gave up 0 bases and J gave up 3 bases; unmatched junction bases: 1. CDR3 length: 15 residues. The germline V gene encodes CDR1 SGHRS and CDR2 YFSETQ. Here the CDR3 reads CASSLASGNYNEQFF. CDR3 in DNA: TGCGCCAGCAGCTTGGCTAGCGGGAACTACAATGAGCAGTTCTTC.

J is TRBJ1-5 and V is TRBV27; tentatively, D is TRBD1 (6 bases). The germline gives CDR1 MNHEY, CDR2 SMNVEV (reference sequence). CDR3 length equals 15 residues. Trimming took off 6 bases at V and 7 bases at J, with 19 bases between the two ends. CDR3 in amino acids: CASRTGGALGQPQHF. In nucleotides, the CDR3 is TGTGCCAGCAGGACAGGAGGAGCCTTGGGGCAGCCCCAGCATTTT.

This clone was recorded only once. This sequence joins TRBV5-5 and TRBJ1-6, with D possibly TRBD1 on 5 matching bases. The CDR3 runs to 18 residues. CDR1 is SGHKS and CDR2 is YYEKEE in the germline V gene (reference sequence). With 1 base removed from V and 2 bases from J, the gap between germline ends came to 16 bases. The CDR3 DNA is TGTGCCAGCAGCTTGAAAGGGAGGGACCCCGCCTATAATTCACCCCTCCACTTT. Translating it yields CASSLKGRDPAYNSPLHF.

The chain links TRBV27 to TRBJ1-6, with 9 bases lining up with TRBD1. Germline lookup yields CDR1 MNHEY and CDR2 SMNVEV (reference sequence). The trim removed 5 bases at V and 8 bases at J, leaving 7 bases unmatched. The CDR3 consists of 15 residues. In DNA, the CDR3 is TGTGCCAGCAGTCAAACAGGGGGCCGGGATTCACCCCTCCACTTT. This gives the protein CASSQTGGRDSPLHF.

The chain combines TRBV18 with TRBJ1-5; 8 bases match TRBD1. V shed 3 bases, J shed 1 base, and the junction held 5 bases outside the gene matches. This CDR3 region has 16 residues. The germline gives CDR1 KGHSH, CDR2 LQKENI. The CDR3 reads CASSPRTGRSNQPQHF. The CDR3 DNA reads as TGTGCCAGCTCACCGCGGACAGGGAGGAGCAATCAGCCCCAGCATTTT.

The chain joins TRBV2 to TRBJ2-1; the match to TRBD1 covers 9 bases. The V segment lost 7 bases and the J segment 7 bases; nucleotides outside the gene matches: 11. Looked up from germline, CDR1 is SNHLY and CDR2 is FYNNEI. The CDR3 covers 15 residues. The CDR3 DNA sequence: TGTGCCAGCATAGGGCTGGGGGACAGGGTGAATGAGCAGTTCTTC. This translates into CASIGLGDRVNEQFF.

This clone showed up just once. The CDR3 region has the DNA TGTGCCAGCAGCCCCCTAACTAGCGGGACCTACAATGAGCAGTTCTTC. Translated: CASSPLTSGTYNEQFF. The genes are TRBV5-5 and TRBJ2-1; TRBD2 agrees at 10 bases. V lost 4 bases to trimming and J lost 2 bases; unmatched junction nucleotides: 6. Germline V gene data show CDR1 as SGHKS and CDR2 as YYEKEE (reference sequence). CDR3 length: 16 residues. Combining the CDR3 with reference TRBV5-5 and TRBJ2-1 gives the whole variable domain DAGVTQSPTHLIKTRGQQVTLRCSPISGHKSVSWYQQVLGQGPQFIFQYYEKEERGRGNFPDRFSARQFPNYSSELNVNALLLGDSALYLCASSPLTSGTYNEQFFGPGTRLTVL.

The chain couples TRBV4-2 to TRBJ2-2, with TRBD2 identical over 10 bases. Germline-derived CDR1 and CDR2 are LGHNA and YNFKEQ. The J segment lost 6 bases and the V segment lost 7 bases, leaving 14 bases of the junction unmatched. There are 17 residues in the CDR3. As DNA, the CDR3 is TGTGCCAGCACCATAAACCGTCCCGGGACTAGCGCCGGGGAGCTGTTTTTT. This gives the protein CASTINRPGTSAGELFF.